The 26 T cell receptor beta chains given below trace back to one sample, sequenced in a study of blood T cell repertoires in COVID-19. Clones were read by immunoSEQ multiplex PCR, and TCRdb kept only the in-frame ones, dropping some. The data hold about 250,000 clones, with about 85% observed a single time. The specimen sequenced was peripheral blood. The receptors derive from a man in his late teens or twenties with active or convalescent COVID-19.

The chain uses TRBV18 and TRBJ2-7; 14 bases match TRBD2. The V segment lost 3 bases and the J segment 0 bases; nucleotides outside the gene matches: 10. In germline, CDR1 is KGHSH, CDR2 LQKENI. This CDR3 spans 19 amino acids. Here the CDR3 reads CASSPLGTSGRAYSYEQYF. The CDR3 nucleotides are TGTGCCAGCTCACCCCTCGGGACTAGCGGGAGAGCATACTCCTACGAGCAGTACTTC.

The chain uses TRBV20-1 and TRBJ2-5; TRBD1 might be the D (6 bases). The V and J ends lost 5 bases and 5 bases respectively, with 9 bases between them. Germline CDR1 and CDR2: DFQATT and SNEGSKA (reference sequence). The CDR3 consists of 11 residues. For the CDR3, the DNA is TGCAGTGCTGGGGGCTCGGAGACCCAGTACTTC. This translates into CSAGGSETQYF.

This clone was observed a handful of times. The rearrangement uses TRBV11-2 and TRBJ1-2, with D perhaps matching TRBD1 (6 bases). CDR3 size: 16 residues. The germline V gene encodes CDR1 SGHAT and CDR2 FQNNGV. V was trimmed by 4 bases and J by 1 base, leaving 16 bases between them. CDR3 protein: CASSSRGSGFNYGYTF. DNA for the CDR3: TGTGCCAGCAGCTCCAGGGGCAGCGGCTTTAACTATGGCTACACCTTC.

The chain joins TRBV5-8 to TRBJ1-5, with 7 bases aligning to TRBD1. Looked up from germline, CDR1 is SGHTS and CDR2 is YDEGEE. V gave up 3 bases and J gave up 0 bases; unmatched junction bases: 12. The CDR3 sequence is 18 residues long. The DNA for the CDR3 is TGTGCCAGCAGCTCCAAGGGGGCAGGCCTCTATAGCAATCAGCCCCAGCATTTT. It codes for CASSSKGAGLYSNQPQHF.

This clone has only one observation. V is TRBV28 and J is TRBJ2-1, with 16 nucleotides matching TRBD2. Germline V gene lookup returns CDR1 MDHEN and CDR2 SYDVKM. The CDR3 consists of 20 residues. Germline trimming cut 4 bases from V and 6 bases from J; bases unmatched to any gene: 15. The chain's CDR3 is CASSSESMGLAGGTGNEQFF. The CDR3 DNA reads TGTGCCAGCAGTTCAGAGTCAATGGGACTAGCGGGAGGGACCGGCAATGAGCAGTTCTTC. Drawing the rest from reference TRBV28 and TRBJ2-1, the complete variable domain is DVKVTQSSRYLVKRTGEKVFLECVQDMDHENMFWYRQDPGLGLRLIYFSYDVKMKEKGDIPEGYSVSREKKERFSLILESASTNQTSMYLCASSSESMGLAGGTGNEQFFGPGTRLTVL.

The genes are TRBV2 and TRBJ2-1; TRBD1 matches at 7 bases. This CDR3 has 15 amino acids. Germline lookup yields CDR1 SNHLY and CDR2 FYNNEI. Unmatched junction bases numbered 8, after V lost 7 bases and J lost 2 bases. The CDR3 sequence: CASKVQGITYNEQFF. In DNA form, the CDR3 reads TGTGCCAGCAAGGTACAGGGGATAACCTACAATGAGCAGTTCTTC.

This clone has just one count. The chain couples TRBV11-2 to TRBJ1-4; TRBD1 agrees at 8 bases. The V segment lost 1 base and the J segment 0 bases; nucleotides outside the gene matches: 1. There are 16 residues in the CDR3. CDR1 is SGHAT, CDR2 FQNNGV, per germline. For the CDR3, the DNA is TGTGCCAGCAGCTTAGTACAGGGGGCAACTAATGAAAAACTGTTTTTT. It specifies CASSLVQGATNEKLFF. The variable domain in full, with the rest retrieved from reference TRBV11-2 and TRBJ1-4, is EAGVAQSPRYKIIEKRQSVAFWCNPISGHATLYWYQQILGQGPKLLIQFQNNGVVDDSQLPKDRFSAERLKGVDSTLKIQPAKLEDSAVYLCASSLVQGATNEKLFFGSGTQLSVL.

This sequence joins TRBV28 and TRBJ2-4; 8 bases match TRBD1. Per the germline V gene, CDR1 is MDHEN and CDR2 is SYDVKM. After removal of 4 bases from V and 1 base from J, the junction contained 9 bases not matched to a gene. The CDR3 is made up of 17 amino acids. The CDR3 here is CASSSQRTGKAKNIQYF. The CDR3, as DNA: TGTGCCAGCAGTTCACAGAGGACAGGGAAGGCCAAAAACATTCAGTACTTC.

The chain combines TRBV23-1 with TRBJ1-2, with 7 bases aligning to TRBD1. TRBV23-1 is flagged as an ORF with uncertain function. This CDR3 is 14 amino acids long. Trimming took 4 bases from V and 3 from J; bases not matched to a gene: 5. For the CDR3, the DNA is TGCGCCAGCAGTCCCCGGACAGGATACTATGGCTACACCTTC. Translating gives CASSPRTGYYGYTF.

The chain uses TRBV7-3 and TRBJ1-2; D is uncertain. V lost 8 bases to trimming and J lost 4 bases, with 17 bases between them. This CDR3 region has 14 residues. Germline V lookup: CDR1 SGHTA, CDR2 FQGTGA. The CDR3 sequence: CASGLPGIPYGYTF. The CDR3 DNA sequence: TGTGCCAGCGGACTTCCGGGGATCCCCTATGGCTACACCTTC.

The chain combines TRBV7-8 with TRBJ2-2; TRBD1 might be the D (6 bases). The germline V gene has CDR1 SGHVS and CDR2 FQNEAQ. The length of the CDR3 is 13 residues. Trimming left V 6 bases short and J 4 bases short, with 9 bases between. This CDR3 is CASRVDSTGELFF. The CDR3 nucleotides read TGTGCCAGCAGAGTGGACAGCACCGGGGAGCTGTTTTTT.

This clone was recorded a few times. The CDR3 bases are TGTGCCAGCAGCCAAAACTCAGGGCCACTGGGTGAAAAACTGTTTTTT. This sequence encodes CASSQNSGPLGEKLFF. The chain couples TRBV4-2 to TRBJ1-4; D perhaps matches TRBD1 (5 bases). V was clipped by 2 bases and J by 7 bases, with 17 bases between them. This CDR3 region has 16 residues. Germline CDR1 is LGHNA and CDR2 is YNFKEQ.

The J gene is TRBJ1-4, the V gene TRBV19; D may be TRBD1 (5 bases). The germline CDR1 and CDR2 sequences are LNHDA and SQIVND (reference sequence). The CDR3 extends over 15 amino acids. Trimming removed 0 bases at V and 5 bases at J, with 10 bases between. Here the CDR3 reads CASSIDPGNNEKLFF. CDR3 DNA: TGTGCCAGTAGTATAGATCCAGGGAACAATGAAAAACTGTTTTTT.

V is TRBV7-2 and J is TRBJ2-3; maybe TRBD2 (7 bases). V lost 1 base and J 7 bases, leaving 27 bases between the germline ends. The CDR3 runs 19 residues. Germline V gene sequence: CDR1 SGHTA, CDR2 FQGNSA. CDR3 in amino acids: CASSLVAWTVGRGAHTQYF. CDR3 DNA sequence: TGTGCCAGCAGCTTAGTCGCGTGGACCGTTGGTCGGGGGGCCCATACGCAGTATTTT.

In DNA form, the CDR3 reads TGTGCCAGCAGCGTAGACTGGAGGTCCACAGATACGCAGTATTTT. This encodes CASSVDWRSTDTQYF. This chain joins TRBV9 and TRBJ2-3, with D tentatively TRBD2 (5 bases). V was cut by 0 bases and J by 2 bases, with 10 bases left in between. Germline CDR1 reads SGDLS; CDR2 reads YYNGEE. This CDR3 has 15 residues. Filled out from reference TRBV9 and TRBJ2-3, the complete variable domain reads DSGVTQTPKHLITATGQRVTLRCSPRSGDLSVYWYQQSLDQGLQFLIQYYNGEERAKGNILERFSAQQFPDLHSELNLSSLELGDSALYFCASSVDWRSTDTQYFGPGTRLTVL.

The J gene is TRBJ1-5, the V gene TRBV6-5, with D tentatively TRBD1 (5 bases). Germline V CDR1 and CDR2: MNHEY, SVGAGI. Trimming took 6 bases from V and 0 from J, leaving 12 bases between them. CDR3 length: 15 amino acids. CDR3 nucleotide sequence: TGTGCCAGCAGGGCCGACAGCTATAGCAATCAGCCCCAGCATTTT. Protein product: CASRADSYSNQPQHF.

J is TRBJ1-5 and V is TRBV5-5, with D hard to call. The CDR3 has 11 residues. Germline values: CDR1 SGHKS, CDR2 YYEKEE (reference sequence). Between the trimmed V and J ends, which lost 0 bases and 7 bases, there was a span of 2 bases. The CDR3 protein is CASSLVQPQHF. CDR3 bases: TGTGCCAGCAGCTTGGTACAGCCCCAGCATTTT.

CDR3 nucleotides: TGTGCCAGCACGAAGGGGCTGAACACTGAAGCTTTCTTT. The encoded protein is CASTKGLNTEAFF. The genes are TRBV6-6 and TRBJ1-1, with D perhaps matching TRBD1 (5 bases). V lost 7 bases and J 0 bases, leaving 9 bases between the germline ends. The germline gives CDR1 MNHNY, CDR2 SVGAGI (reference sequence). This CDR3 spans 13 amino acids.

The chain links TRBV5-1 to TRBJ2-1; 7 bases agree with TRBD1. This CDR3 comprises 18 residues. V trimming: 1 base; J trimming: 9 bases; junction bases outside the gene matches: 19. Germline assignment: CDR1 SGHRS and CDR2 YFSETQ. CDR3 sequence (DNA): TGCGCCAGCAGCTTGTCAGGAATAGACAGGGCTGTGTATGGTGAGCAGTTCTTC. Residues: CASSLSGIDRAVYGEQFF.

The chain uses TRBV4-3 and TRBJ1-4; 9 bases line up with TRBD1. Germline V lookup: CDR1 LGHNA, CDR2 YSLEER. This CDR3 is built from 17 residues. J was trimmed by 8 bases and V by 0 bases; bases with no gene match: 10. CDR3 region: CASSQDSPGQGGEKLFF. The CDR3 region has the DNA TGCGCCAGCAGCCAAGATAGTCCGGGACAGGGAGGAGAAAAACTGTTTTTT.

The chain uses TRBV5-1 and TRBJ2-2; 13 bases are a match to TRBD2. Germline trimming cut 8 bases from V and 1 base from J; bases unmatched to any gene: 11. The CDR3 consists of 18 residues. The germline gives CDR1 SGHRS, CDR2 YFSETQ. The CDR3 nucleotides read TGCGCCAGTGTAATCGGACTAGCGGGAGTCAAGAACACCGGGGAGCTGTTTTTT. Translation: CASVIGLAGVKNTGELFF.

This clone was picked up a small number of times. This chain links TRBV14 with TRBJ1-3, with TRBD1 matching 9 bases. V was pared by 3 bases and J by 3 bases, with 9 bases of the junction left unmatched. Germline V gene data show CDR1 as SGHDN and CDR2 as FVKESK. This CDR3 has 17 residues. The CDR3 sequence: CASSHFRTGAFGNTIYF. For the CDR3, the DNA is TGTGCCAGCAGCCACTTCCGGACAGGGGCTTTTGGAAACACCATATATTTT.

The chain joins TRBV11-2 to TRBJ2-7; TRBD1 is a possible D gene (5 bases). The CDR3 spans 14 residues. Germline lookup yields CDR1 SGHAT and CDR2 FQNNGV. V dropped 4 bases and J dropped 0 bases, with 10 bases sitting between them. CDR3 DNA: TGTGCCAGCAGCTCAAGACAGTACTCCTACGAGCAGTACTTC. The encoded protein is CASSSRQYSYEQYF.

The V and J genes are TRBV2 and TRBJ2-2, with 7 bases matching TRBD2. This CDR3 has 13 amino acids. V shed 7 bases and J 5 bases; nucleotides not matched to a gene: 4. Germline CDR1 is SNHLY and CDR2 is FYNNEI. The CDR3 DNA is TGTGCCAGCATGGCGGGGGTTACCGGGGAGCTGTTTTTT. Amino acids: CASMAGVTGELFF.

The chain employs TRBV7-2 and TRBJ1-5, with a tentative D call TRBD1 (6 bases). Trimming left V 1 base short and J 7 bases short, with 14 bases between. This CDR3 spans 15 amino acids. Germline CDR1 is SGHTA and CDR2 is FQGNSA. CDR3 sequence reads: CASSLGGGAWQPQHF. Written as DNA, the CDR3 is TGTGCCAGCAGCTTAGGGGGGGGCGCCTGGCAGCCCCAGCATTTT.

The V and J genes are TRBV5-1 and TRBJ2-2; D may be TRBD2 (5 bases). The CDR3 spans 14 residues. Trimming removed 1 base from V and 5 bases from J, with 9 bases in between. CDR1 and CDR2 from the germline V gene are SGHRS and YFSETQ. CDR3 nucleotide sequence: TGCGCCAGCAGCTTGTCGGGGAAGACCGGGGAGCTGTTTTTT. Its protein is CASSLSGKTGELFF.